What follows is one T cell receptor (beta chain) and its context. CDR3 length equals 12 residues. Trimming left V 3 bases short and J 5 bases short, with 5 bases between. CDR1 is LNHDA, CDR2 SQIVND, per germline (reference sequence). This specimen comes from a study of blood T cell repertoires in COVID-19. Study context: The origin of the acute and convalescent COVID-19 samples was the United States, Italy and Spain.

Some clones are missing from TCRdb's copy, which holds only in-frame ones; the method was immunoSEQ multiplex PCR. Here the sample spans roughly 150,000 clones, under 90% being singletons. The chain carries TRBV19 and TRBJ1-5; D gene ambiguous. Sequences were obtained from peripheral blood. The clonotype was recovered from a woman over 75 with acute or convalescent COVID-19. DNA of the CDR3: TGTGCCAGTAGTATCCCTTATCAGCCCCAGCATTTT. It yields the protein CASSIPYQPQHF. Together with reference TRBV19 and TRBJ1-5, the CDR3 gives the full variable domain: DGGITQSPKYLFRKEGQNVTLSCEQNLNHDAMYWYRQDPGQGLRLIYYSQIVNDFQKGDIAEGYSVSREKKESFPLTVTSAQKNPTAFYLCASSIPYQPQHFGDGTRLSIL.